Listed below are T cell receptor beta chains from one sample, sequenced in a study of blood T cell repertoires in COVID-19. The assay was immunoSEQ multiplex PCR, and TCRdb's table has in-frame clones only and misses some. Of 250,000 or so clones in the sample, 70% to 85% were seen once. The sample taken for sequencing was PBMCs or T cells enriched from blood (not recorded which). The receptors shown here come from a man aged 55 to 69 who had recovered from COVID-19. Each CDR3 is given with its conserved first and last residue. The D gene is left open where the match is weak. Expanded clones get a size class; other rows say once, few or many, or leave the size out.

CDR3 DNA	CDR3 protein	V gene	J gene	clone size	D gene
TGCAGCGTCGCGACAGCCATGAACACTGAAGCTTTCTTT	CSVATAMNTEAFF	TRBV29-1	TRBJ1-1	.	.
TGTGCCAGCAGTGAAGGGAGTTATGGCTACACCTTC	CASSEGSYGYTF	TRBV2	TRBJ1-2	.	.
TGTGCCAGCAGCTTAGCGACAGGGTCCCCCCAGCCCCAGCATTTT	CASSLATGSPQPQHF	TRBV7-2	TRBJ1-5	.	TRBD1
TGCAGCGTAGCTTCGGGGGGGAACACCGGGGAGCTGTTTTTT	CSVASGGNTGELFF	TRBV29-1	TRBJ2-2	few	TRBD2
TGTGCCAGCTCACCCTCGGAGAAGAATGAGCAGTTCTTC	CASSPSEKNEQFF	TRBV18	TRBJ2-1	.	.
TGTGCCAGCAGTTCCAGACAGGCAAACACCGGGGAGCTGTTTTTT	CASSSRQANTGELFF	TRBV6-5	TRBJ2-2	once	.
TGTGCCAGCAGCGGACAATTCCTGGCAGCCTCCGAAGGTGAAAAACTGTTTTTT	CASSGQFLAASEGEKLFF	TRBV7-8	TRBJ1-4	few	.
TGTGCCAGCAGCTTAGATGGGGAGGCTTTCTTT	CASSLDGEAFF	TRBV11-3	TRBJ1-1	.	.
TGTGCCAGCAGCTTTTCGACAAACACTGAAGCTTTCTTT	CASSFSTNTEAFF	TRBV11-2	TRBJ1-1	.	.
TGTGCCAGCTCACCATTGGGACAGAGTGGGTCACCCCTCCACTTT	CASSPLGQSGSPLHF	TRBV18	TRBJ1-6	.	TRBD1
TGTGCCAGCAGCGGAGGGACAGCTGAAATCTACGAGCAGTACTTC	CASSGGTAEIYEQYF	TRBV7-6	TRBJ2-7	.	.
TGTGCCAGCACCAGGGGGCCAGGTGGCTACACCTTC	CASTRGPGGYTF	TRBV2	TRBJ1-2	.	TRBD1
TGTGCCAGCAGCCATATCTTCGGTGGCTACACCTTC	CASSHIFGGYTF	TRBV3-1/TRBV3-2	TRBJ1-2	.	.
TGTGCCAGCAGCTTGACGGCGGGGCCCCAGCATTTT	CASSLTAGPQHF	TRBV5-6	TRBJ1-5	.	.
TGCGCCAGCAGCCAAGATGCGGGGCTGGAGACCCAGTACTTC	CASSQDAGLETQYF	TRBV4-3	TRBJ2-5	.	.
TGTGCCAGCTCACCCGCGGCTAGCGGTTCCTACGAGCAGTACTTC	CASSPAASGSYEQYF	TRBV18	TRBJ2-7	few	TRBD2
TGTGCCAGTAGTATGGGGGGAGGTGTCACTGAAGCTTTCTTT	CASSMGGGVTEAFF	TRBV19	TRBJ1-1	.	.
TGTGCCAGTAGTACTCGGGACAACTCCTACGAGCAGTACTTC	CASSTRDNSYEQYF	TRBV19	TRBJ2-7	.	.
TGTGCCAGCAGCCGCATAACCGGGACTAGCATCAATGAGCAGTTCTTC	CASSRITGTSINEQFF	TRBV27	TRBJ2-1	.	TRBD2
TGTGCCAGCAGTTACTTGGGACAGTACTCCTACGAGCAGTACTTC	CASSYLGQYSYEQYF	TRBV6-2/TRBV6-3	TRBJ2-7	.	TRBD1
TGTGCCAGCAGTGACTCCGACAGGGGGTATGGCTACACCTTC	CASSDSDRGYGYTF	TRBV6-4	TRBJ1-2	.	TRBD1
TGCGCCAGCAGCTTGGTGACAGGGGGCTCCTACGAGCAGTACTTC	CASSLVTGGSYEQYF	TRBV5-1	TRBJ2-7	.	TRBD1
TGTGCCAGCAGTACCAAAGGGACAGCACCAATTCAGCCCCAGCATTTT	CASSTKGTAPIQPQHF	TRBV27	TRBJ1-5	.	TRBD1
TGTGCCAGCAGACCCGGACTAGCGGGGACCTTGGAGACCCAGTACTTC	CASRPGLAGTLETQYF	TRBV7-9	TRBJ2-5	once	TRBD2
TGTGCCAGCAGCCAAAGCGGGGGGGCAAGGGAGCAGTTCTTC	CASSQSGGAREQFF	TRBV9	TRBJ2-1	.	TRBD2
TGTGCCAGCAGCTTAGGAGGGTCTCGCAATCAGCCCCAGCATTTT	CASSLGGSRNQPQHF	TRBV7-2	TRBJ1-5	.	.
TGTGCCATCAGTGAGTCGGTGGCAGGAAATAGCAATCAGCCCCAGCATTTT	CAISESVAGNSNQPQHF	TRBV10-3	TRBJ1-5	once	.
TGTGCCAGCAGCTTAGTGGTGGGGGCGAACTCTGGAAACACCATATATTTT	CASSLVVGANSGNTIYF	TRBV11-2	TRBJ1-3	.	.
TGTGCCATCAGTGGTCAGGGGGCGGATAATTCACCCCTCCACTTT	CAISGQGADNSPLHF	TRBV10-3	TRBJ1-6	.	TRBD1
TGTGCCAGCAGGAGCTTTCGGGCTGAAGCTTTCTTT	CASRSFRAEAFF	TRBV6-5	TRBJ1-1	.	.
TGTGCCAGCAGTTCACCCGGGACAGGGGGCGTTGATGGCTACACCTTC	CASSSPGTGGVDGYTF	TRBV6-5	TRBJ1-2	.	TRBD1
TGTGCCAGCAGCGTACGGACTAGCACGGGAGCAGATACGCAGTATTTT	CASSVRTSTGADTQYF	TRBV3-1/TRBV3-2	TRBJ2-3	once	TRBD2
TGTGCCAGCAGTTACTCGAATTTAGTGGGGGGTGAGACCCAGTACTTC	CASSYSNLVGGETQYF	TRBV6-5	TRBJ2-5	.	.
TGCGCCAGCAGCGATGGACTAGCGGCGACCCAGTACTTC	CASSDGLAATQYF	TRBV10-1	TRBJ2-5	.	TRBD2
TGTGCCAGCAGCCCACCCGGACTAGCAAGGGAGACCCAGTACTTC	CASSPPGLARETQYF	TRBV7-6	TRBJ2-5	.	TRBD2
TGTGCCAGCTCACCAACAGGGGCGAACACCGGGGAGCTGTTTTTT	CASSPTGANTGELFF	TRBV18	TRBJ2-2	.	TRBD1
TGTGCCAGTAGTAGGGCCGGGCCGGGGGACGAGCAGTACTTC	CASSRAGPGDEQYF	TRBV19	TRBJ2-7	.	.
TGCGCCAGCAGCCTGGGACTAGATGATTTCACAGATACGCAGTATTTT	CASSLGLDDFTDTQYF	TRBV5-1	TRBJ2-3	.	TRBD2
TGTGCCAGCAGCTCTCAACTACCTCAGAACACCGGGGAGCTGTTTTTT	CASSSQLPQNTGELFF	TRBV6-2/TRBV6-3	TRBJ2-2	.	.
TGTGCCAGCAGCTTAGATGGGGGGTACAATCAGCCCCAGCATTTT	CASSLDGGYNQPQHF	TRBV7-8	TRBJ1-5	.	.
TGCGCCAGCAGCTCAGGACAGGGGGACACCGGGGAGCTGTTTTTT	CASSSGQGDTGELFF	TRBV5-1	TRBJ2-2	once	TRBD1
TGCAGCGTTGAATGGTTACTGGACAGCCACATGAACACTGAAGCTTTCTTT	CSVEWLLDSHMNTEAFF	TRBV29-1	TRBJ1-1	.	.
TGTGCCAGCAGCTTAGGCGGGGGGGCCGTAGATACGCAGTATTTT	CASSLGGGAVDTQYF	TRBV7-3	TRBJ2-3	.	TRBD2
TGTGCCAGCAGTTACTCGAAAACAGGGGTTTTTGGCACAGATACGCAGTATTTT	CASSYSKTGVFGTDTQYF	TRBV6-2/TRBV6-3	TRBJ2-3	once	TRBD1
TGTGCCAGCAGTTACCGCGGGTTAAACTATGGCTACACCTTC	CASSYRGLNYGYTF	TRBV27	TRBJ1-2	.	.
TGTGCCAGCAGAACAGGGAGACTGGGAGAGCAGTACTTC	CASRTGRLGEQYF	TRBV6-5	TRBJ2-7	.	.
TGTGCCAGCAGCCTGACAGCTAACTATGGCTACACCTTC	CASSLTANYGYTF	TRBV7-9	TRBJ1-2	.	.
TGTGCCAGCAGTGAAGTAGGGGGTCCCACTGAAGCTTTCTTT	CASSEVGGPTEAFF	TRBV2	TRBJ1-1	.	.
TGTGCCAGCAGCAAAAGGACAGTTAGGCGTGAAGCTTTCTTT	CASSKRTVRREAFF	TRBV13	TRBJ1-1	.	.
TGTGCCAGCAGCTTGGTGAGGGGAAACACCATATATTTT	CASSLVRGNTIYF	TRBV5-6	TRBJ1-3	.	.
TGTGCCACCAGTGATGGCGGACGGGGGGAGTTCTTC	CATSDGGRGEFF	TRBV24-1	TRBJ2-1	.	TRBD2
TGTGCCATCAGTTCAGGGGATGAGCAGTTCTTC	CAISSGDEQFF	TRBV10-3	TRBJ2-1	once	.
TGTGCCACCAGTGTGGGGGCAGGCCAGCCCCAGCATTTT	CATSVGAGQPQHF	TRBV24-1	TRBJ1-5	.	.
TGTGCCACCAGCAGAGATCGGGTCATACAGCCCCAGCATTTT	CATSRDRVIQPQHF	TRBV15	TRBJ1-5	.	.